This entry lists 8 T cell receptor beta chains sequenced from one sample in a study of CD8 T cells in ankylosing spondylitis. A single record per CDR3 protein comes from TCRdb applying MiXCR to the 5' RACE reads. The sample contains 220,000 or so distinct CDR3 sequences, over 9.5% of which appear only once. The specimen was blood, either unsorted or a sorted T cell fraction (not recorded which). Source of these receptors: a male donor with ankylosing spondylitis or in good health (not recorded which).

This clonotype was found a few times. This chain connects TRBV7-2 to TRBJ2-2; a weak D match, TRBD2 (6 bases). From germline, CDR1 is SGHTA and CDR2 FQGNSA. V was clipped by 5 bases and J by 2 bases, with 15 bases between them. CDR3 length equals 16 residues. CDR3 residues: CASSLNGGGNTGELFF. The CDR3 DNA sequence: TGTGCCAGCAGCCTGAATGGGGGAGGTAACACCGGGGAGCTGTTTTTT.

In this sample, this clonotype turned up a few times. The chain employs TRBV15 and TRBJ2-2, with 10 nucleotides matching TRBD1. The junction had 4 bases not matched to a gene; V was cut back by 1 base and J by 2 bases. The CDR3 length is 17 residues. Per the germline V gene, CDR1 is LNHNV and CDR2 is YYDKDF (reference sequence). Here the CDR3 reads CATSRVWDRGNTGELFF. CDR3 nucleotide sequence: TGTGCCACCAGCAGAGTATGGGACAGGGGAAACACCGGGGAGCTGTTTTTT. Full variable domain (remainder filled in from reference TRBV15 and TRBJ2-2): DAMVIQNPRYQVTQFGKPVTLSCSQTLNHNVMYWYQQKSSQAPKLLFHYYDKDFNNEADTPDNFQSRRPNTSFCFLDIRSPGLGDTAMYLCATSRVWDRGNTGELFFGEGSRLTVL.

The chain joins TRBV14 to TRBJ2-3; D unclear. CDR3 length equals 14 residues. Germline assignment: CDR1 SGHDN and CDR2 FVKESK. Trimming took 0 bases from V and 5 from J, leaving 9 bases between them. The CDR3 DNA reads as TGTGCCAGCAGCCAAGATGGGCCGAGAGATACGCAGTATTTT. Amino acid sequence: CASSQDGPRDTQYF.

This clonotype was picked up many times. The chain has TRBV20-1 and TRBJ2-3, with 9 bases aligning to TRBD1. With 6 bases clipped from V and 7 bases from J, the junction kept 5 bases outside the gene matches. Germline CDR1 reads DFQATT; CDR2 reads SNEGSKA (reference sequence). The CDR3 runs to 12 residues. The CDR3 region is CSAVTGGNTQYF. The CDR3 DNA follows: TGCAGTGCGGTGACAGGGGGGAATACGCAGTATTTT.

The chain recombines TRBV7-2 with TRBJ2-1; 15 bases fit TRBD2. The CDR3 length is 16 residues. The trim removed 4 bases at V and 8 bases at J, leaving 6 bases unmatched. CDR1 is SGHTA, CDR2 FQGNSA, per germline. CDR3 nucleotides: TGTGCCAGCAGCTCGGGACTAGCGGGGGGATCAGATGAGCAGTTCTTC. This gives the protein CASSSGLAGGSDEQFF.

This clonotype was detected ten times or more. The rearrangement uses TRBV29-1 and TRBJ2-1; the D gene could be TRBD1 or TRBD2 (5 bases each). V gave up 2 bases and J gave up 5 bases, with 16 bases separating them. Germline loops: CDR1 SQVTM, CDR2 ANQGSEA. The length of the CDR3 is 15 residues. CDR3 amino acids: CSVEKSGWGNNEQFF. CDR3 in DNA: TGCAGCGTTGAAAAGTCAGGATGGGGGAACAATGAGCAGTTCTTC.

This clonotype appeared many times. The CDR3 reads CASSPPTSASQYF. CDR3 in DNA: TGTGCCAGCAGCCCACCCACTAGCGCCTCGCAGTATTTT. The chain couples TRBV7-3 to TRBJ2-3, with 7 bases that match TRBD2. The CDR3 extends over 13 amino acids. Germline V lookup: CDR1 SGHTA, CDR2 FQGTGA. Trimming removed 5 bases from V and 10 bases from J; junction bases left unmatched: 9.

This clonotype was seen at least ten times. V usage is TRBV5-8 and J usage is TRBJ1-5; D gene uncertain. The CDR3 is made up of 14 amino acids. Germline CDR1 and CDR2: SGHTS and YDEGEE. V was pared by 4 bases and J by 10 bases, with 18 bases between. The CDR3 loop reads CASSTDGTISPQHF. The CDR3 nucleotides read TGTGCCAGCAGCACGGACGGAACAATCAGCCCCCAGCATTTT.